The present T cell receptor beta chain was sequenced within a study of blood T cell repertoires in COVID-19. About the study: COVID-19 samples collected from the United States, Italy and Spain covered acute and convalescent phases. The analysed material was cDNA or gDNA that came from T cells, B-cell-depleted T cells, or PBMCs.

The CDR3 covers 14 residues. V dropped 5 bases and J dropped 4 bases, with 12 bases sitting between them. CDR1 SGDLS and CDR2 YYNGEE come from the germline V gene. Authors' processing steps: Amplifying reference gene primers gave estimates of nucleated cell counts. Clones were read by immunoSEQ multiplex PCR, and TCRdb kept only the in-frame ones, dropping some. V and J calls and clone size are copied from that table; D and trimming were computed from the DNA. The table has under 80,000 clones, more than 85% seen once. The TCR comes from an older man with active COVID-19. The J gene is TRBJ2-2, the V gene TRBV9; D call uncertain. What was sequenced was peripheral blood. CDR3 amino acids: CASRIEPLTGELFF. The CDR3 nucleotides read TGTGCCAGCAGGATAGAGCCCCTCACCGGGGAGCTGTTTTTT.